The present T cell receptor beta chain was sequenced within a study of CD8 T cells in Susac syndrome. About this clonotype itself: The antigen is unknown.

Random hexamers served to reverse transcribe roughly 0.5 to 1 ug RNA. TCRdb independently ran MiXCR on the immunoSEQ multiplex PCR reads; one entry per CDR3 protein. The top ten hold 0.085% to 0.095% of the sample, which has about 160,000 distinct CDR3 sequences, approximately 94% seen once. Study-wide results and caveats: Individuals included in the TCR sequencing and HLA analysis were acknowledged by the study to be relatively few in number.

This CDR3 has 11 amino acids. V was cut by 2 bases and J by 7 bases, with 3 bases left in between. CDR1 is SNHLY and CDR2 is FYNNEI in the germline V gene. The chain uses TRBV2 and TRBJ1-5; D is unresolved. The sequenced sample consisted of CD4+ T cells from PBMCs. This sequence originates from a human donor with multiple sclerosis. CDR3 bases: TGTGCCAGCAGTGAATCCCAGCCCCAGCATTTT. This sequence encodes CASSESQPQHF.